The 2 T cell receptor beta chains presented below share a single source sample, sequenced in a study of blood T cell repertoires in COVID-19. Produced via immunoSEQ multiplex PCR; TCRdb's table is partial and in-frame only. The table lists a few hundred thousand clones, roughly 87% of them singletons. Sequencing was carried out using peripheral blood. The source of these receptors is a man between 18 and 29 years old with active or convalescent COVID-19.

V is TRBV10-2 and J is TRBJ2-1, with D perhaps matching TRBD2 (6 bases). Germline assignment: CDR1 WSHSY and CDR2 SAAADI. Deletions cut 2 bases from V and 4 bases from J, with 6 bases between. The CDR3 has 13 residues. The CDR3 DNA follows: TGCGCCAGCAGTGAGCGGGAGTACAATGAGCAGTTCTTC. Translating it yields CASSEREYNEQFF.

J is TRBJ2-3 and V is TRBV20-1, with no clear D. This CDR3 comprises 13 residues. CDR1 DFQATT and CDR2 SNEGSKA come from the germline V gene (reference sequence). Trimming cost V 3 bases and J 11 bases, with 18 bases left between them. CDR3 sequence (DNA): TGCAGTGCTAGTCAGCCCCTAGTAGTTAAGCAGTATTTT. Translation gives CSASQPLVVKQYF.